The 6 T cell receptor beta chains reported below all come from one sample, sequenced in a study of vaccination effects on CD4 cells after COVID-19. No antigens are known for them. Data came from immunoSEQ multiplex PCR; TCRdb stores just in-frame clones and leaves some out. The sample has over 45,000 clones; roughly two thirds are singletons. Antigen-specific CD4+ T cells were expanded (with viral peptide pools) by the ViraFEST assay ahead of sequencing. When ten to eleven days of culture had elapsed, CD4+ T cells were isolated. Among the vaccine recipients, none had a prior SARS-CoV-2 infection, and nucleocapsid antibodies were negative. Sequencing used CD4+ T cells from PBMCs cultured with SARS-CoV-2 spike peptides, obtained before COVID-19 vaccination. These receptors came from a human donor who received a COVID-19 vaccine.

The V gene is TRBV7-2, the J gene TRBJ2-7; D is unclear. The CDR3 has 15 residues. The ends were cut back, 2 bases at V and 2 bases at J, with 13 bases in the middle. The germline gives CDR1 SGHTA, CDR2 FQGNSA. This CDR3 is CASSLRQDGPYEQYF. The CDR3 nucleotides read TGTGCCAGCAGCTTACGTCAGGACGGACCCTACGAGCAGTACTTC. The whole variable domain, remainder taken from reference TRBV7-2 and TRBJ2-7, is GAGVSQSPSNKVTEKGKDVELRCDPISGHTALYWYRQSLGQGLEFLIYFQGNSAPDKSGLPSDRFSAERTGGSVSTLTIQRTQQEDSAVYLCASSLRQDGPYEQYFGPGTRLTVT.

This chain links TRBV30 with TRBJ2-4; 8 bases map to TRBD1. The V gene's germline CDR1 is GTSNPN and CDR2 SVGIG (reference sequence). J was trimmed by 8 bases and V by 1 base; bases with no gene match: 4. This CDR3 is built from 13 residues. The CDR3 DNA reads as TGTGCCTGGAGTGCCGACAGGGGTTACATTCAGTACTTC. Protein product: CAWSADRGYIQYF. The full variable domain, its missing parts supplied by reference TRBV30 and TRBJ2-4, is SQTIHQWPATLVQPVGSPLSLECTVEGTSNPNLYWYRQAAGRGLQLLFYSVGIGQISSEVPQNLSASRPQDRQFILSSKKLLLSDSGFYLCAWSADRGYIQYFGAGTRLSVL.

The J gene is TRBJ2-7, the V gene TRBV5-8; 7 bases are shared with TRBD2. The CDR3 is 13 amino acids. CDR1 and CDR2 from the germline V gene are SGHTS and YDEGEE. Losses at the gene ends were 4 bases for V and 9 bases for J; bases not matched to a gene: 10. CDR3: CASSPGPGLLQYF. The CDR3 DNA follows: TGTGCCAGCAGCCCGGGACCGGGACTACTGCAGTACTTC.

The chain combines TRBV7-6 with TRBJ2-2, with 8 bases that match TRBD1. The CDR3 is made up of 16 amino acids. The trim removed 4 bases at V and 10 bases at J, leaving 14 bases unmatched. The V gene's germline CDR1 is SGHVS and CDR2 FNYEAQ. The CDR3, as DNA: TGTGCCAGCAGCTGGACATTATCAGGGGGCGGGGAGGAGCTGTTTTTT. Encoded protein: CASSWTLSGGGEELFF.

This clone was recorded a few times. V is TRBV3-1 (or the pseudogene TRBV3-2) and J is TRBJ2-5; D is unclear. Trimming pared 3 bases from V and 7 bases from J, leaving 9 bases between. Germline CDR1 is LGHDT and CDR2 is YNNKEL (reference sequence). This CDR3 has 12 residues. The CDR3 region is CASSQDPRTQYF. The CDR3 DNA follows: TGTGCCAGCAGCCAGGACCCAAGGACCCAGTACTTC.

The chain links TRBV6-2 or TRBV6-3 to TRBJ2-4; D may be TRBD2 (6 bases). Trimming removed 0 bases from V and 0 bases from J, with 12 bases in between. The germline CDR1 and CDR2 sequences are MNHEY and SVGEGT. CDR3 size: 17 residues. CDR3 amino acids: CASSYSSGRLAKNIQYF. CDR3 nucleotides: TGTGCCAGCAGTTACTCGAGTGGGAGGCTAGCCAAAAACATTCAGTACTTC.